This T cell receptor beta chain came from a study of blood T cell repertoires in COVID-19. The CDR3 totals 13 residues. CDR1 is MNHEY, CDR2 SMNVEV, per germline (reference sequence). V was shortened by 0 bases and J by 3 bases, with 6 bases between the two germline ends. As processed by the authors: Reference gene primer amplification gave estimated nucleated cell counts. The data were produced by immunoSEQ multiplex PCR, yet TCRdb's version contains in-frame clones alone and is incomplete. From that table come the V and J calls and clone size; the DNA was used to work out D and trimming. Of some 250,000 clones listed, approximately 91% are singletons.

The sample was PBMCs or T cells enriched from blood (not recorded which). This TCR was sampled from a middle-aged woman with acute COVID-19. The chain combines TRBV27 with TRBJ2-7; TRBD1 might be the D (5 bases). This CDR3 is CASSLSRVYEQYF. CDR3 bases: TGTGCCAGCAGTTTATCCAGGGTCTACGAGCAGTACTTC.